This T cell receptor (beta chain) was documented in a study of blood T cell repertoires in COVID-19. Study in general: Both acute and convalescent COVID-19 samples were obtained from the United States, Italy and Spain. The analysed material was cDNA or gDNA that came from T cells, B-cell-depleted T cells, or PBMCs.

Original methodology: Reference gene primer amplification in the assay estimated nucleated cell counts. Some clones are missing from TCRdb's copy, which holds only in-frame ones; the method was immunoSEQ multiplex PCR. V and J calls and clone size are as listed in that table; D and trimming were resolved from the DNA. The sample has 150,000 to 170,000 clones; 60% to 85% are singletons. CDR3 length: 14 amino acids. Germline V gives CDR1 SGHAT, CDR2 FQNNGV. V was trimmed by 1 base and J by 4 bases, leaving 10 bases between them. Specimen: peripheral blood. The chain links TRBV11-2 to TRBJ1-1; D is uncertain. This clonotype was sampled from a man at least 80 years old with acute or convalescent COVID-19. The CDR3 protein is CASSLVRGPTEAFF. In nucleotides, the CDR3 is TGTGCCAGCAGCTTAGTCCGGGGTCCCACTGAAGCTTTCTTT.